This passage covers 5 T cell receptor beta chains from one sample sequenced in a study of blood T cell repertoires in COVID-19. The protocol was immunoSEQ multiplex PCR, while the TCRdb copy is restricted to in-frame clones and leaves out a portion. The sample has 200,000 to 250,000 clones, around 83% seen once. The source material was PBMCs or T cells enriched from blood (not recorded which). These receptors were taken from a woman aged 35 to 49 who had recovered from COVID-19.

The rearrangement uses TRBV5-1 and TRBJ1-5, with 7 bases matching TRBD1. CDR3 length: 12 amino acids. Trimming took 7 bases from V and 5 from J; bases not matched to a gene: 3. Germline lookup yields CDR1 SGHRS and CDR2 YFSETQ. The chain's CDR3 is CASGTEHQPQHF. DNA for the CDR3: TGCGCCAGCGGGACAGAGCATCAGCCCCAGCATTTT. Combining the CDR3 with reference TRBV5-1 and TRBJ1-5 gives the whole variable domain KAGVTQTPRYLIKTRGQQVTLSCSPISGHRSVSWYQQTPGQGLQFLFEYFSETQRNKGNFPGRFSGRQFSNSRSEMNVSTLELGDSALYLCASGTEHQPQHFGDGTRLSIL.

This clone has a single count. This chain connects TRBV7-2 to TRBJ2-6, with D possibly matching TRBD2 (6 bases). V was clipped by 6 bases and J by 3 bases, with 15 bases between them. The CDR3 runs 16 residues. In germline, CDR1 is SGHTA, CDR2 FQGNSA. The CDR3 DNA is TGTGCCAGCAGGAGCGGCTGGGGAGGTGGGGCCAACGTCCTGACTTTC. Its protein is CASRSGWGGGANVLTF. Looking up the rest from reference TRBV7-2 and TRBJ2-6 gives the full variable domain: GAGVSQSPSNKVTEKGKDVELRCDPISGHTALYWYRQSLGQGLEFLIYFQGNSAPDKSGLPSDRFSAERTGGSVSTLTIQRTQQEDSAVYLCASRSGWGGGANVLTFGAGSRLTVL.

The chain recombines TRBV28 with TRBJ2-7; TRBD1 agrees at 9 bases. CDR1 is MDHEN and CDR2 is SYDVKM in the germline V gene. The trim removed 6 bases at V and 4 bases at J, leaving 7 bases unmatched. CDR3 length equals 14 residues. CDR3 nucleotide sequence: TGTGCCAGCAGCTCGGGACAGGGTTTTTACGAGCAGTACTTC. Amino acid sequence: CASSSGQGFYEQYF.

The chain uses TRBV24-1 and TRBJ2-5; TRBD2 matches 12 bases. This CDR3 has 17 residues. The junction had 10 bases not matched to a gene; V was cut back by 4 bases and J by 5 bases. Germline V CDR1 and CDR2: KGHDR, SFDVKD. The CDR3 bases are TGTGCCACCAGTGACATGACTAGCGGGAGTAGGAGGGAGACCCAGTACTTC. Protein sequence: CATSDMTSGSRRETQYF.

This clone showed up just once. The CDR3: CASSVLDRGQTNEKLFF. The CDR3 DNA reads TGTGCCAGCAGTGTACTCGACAGGGGGCAAACTAATGAAAAACTGTTTTTT. This chain uses TRBV28 with TRBJ1-4, with 10 bases aligning to TRBD1. V lost 5 bases to trimming and J lost 1 base; unmatched junction nucleotides: 7. This CDR3 contains 17 residues. Per germline, CDR1 MDHEN and CDR2 SYDVKM.